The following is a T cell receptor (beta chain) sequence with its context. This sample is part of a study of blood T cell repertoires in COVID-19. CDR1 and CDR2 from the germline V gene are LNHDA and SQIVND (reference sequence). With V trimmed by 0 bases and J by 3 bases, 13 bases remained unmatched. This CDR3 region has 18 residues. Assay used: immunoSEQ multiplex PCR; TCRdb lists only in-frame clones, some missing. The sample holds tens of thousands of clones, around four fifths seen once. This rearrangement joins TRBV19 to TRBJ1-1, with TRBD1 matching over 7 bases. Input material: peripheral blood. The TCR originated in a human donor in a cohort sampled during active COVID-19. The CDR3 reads CASSIDLAGQISHTEAFF. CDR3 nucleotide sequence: TGTGCCAGTAGTATAGATCTTGCGGGACAGATTTCCCACACTGAAGCTTTCTTT.